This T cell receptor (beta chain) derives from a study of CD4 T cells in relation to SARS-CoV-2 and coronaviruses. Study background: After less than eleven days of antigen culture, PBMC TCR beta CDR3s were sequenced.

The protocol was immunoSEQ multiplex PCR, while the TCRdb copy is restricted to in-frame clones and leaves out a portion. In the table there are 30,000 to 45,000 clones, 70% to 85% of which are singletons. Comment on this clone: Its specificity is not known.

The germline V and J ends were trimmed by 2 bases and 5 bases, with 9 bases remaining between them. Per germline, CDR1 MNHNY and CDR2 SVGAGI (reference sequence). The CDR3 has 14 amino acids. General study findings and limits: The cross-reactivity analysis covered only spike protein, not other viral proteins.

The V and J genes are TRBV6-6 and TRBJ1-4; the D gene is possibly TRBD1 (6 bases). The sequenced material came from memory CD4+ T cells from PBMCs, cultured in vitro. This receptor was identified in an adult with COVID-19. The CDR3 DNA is TGTGCCAGCAGTTACGCAGGGGTCAATGAAAAACTGTTTTTT. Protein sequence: CASSYAGVNEKLFF.